This T cell receptor beta chain was sequenced in a study of blood T cell repertoires in COVID-19 (dated by TCRdb to about 2020). In the study overall: Collaborator samples came from the United States, Italy and Spain and covered acute and convalescent phases of COVID-19. Subjects who had been exposed to COVID-19, were actively infected with it, or had recovered from it provided the deeply sampled blood TCRbeta repertoires that made up the dataset. Samples were obtained from the ongoing ImmuneRACE study (first 160 participants) and from over 1,000 subjects provided by 6 global collaborators. The repertoires were released in a freely available public database intended as a resource for research on the immune response to SARS-CoV-2. A de-identified subject ID, COVID-19 status, age in years and sex were almost always included in the sample metadata. HLA class I and class II types, where available, came from metadata supplied by the sample provider rather than from assay-based typing. The prospective study material was composed of cDNA or gDNA derived from T cells, B-cell-depleted T cells, or PBMCs.

Study-level results and caveats: Clinical and demographic metadata were provided uncurated, with the amount varying by source and participant.

There are 14 amino acids in the CDR3, from cysteine to phenylalanine inclusive. Only the CDR3 region is kept as DNA, spanning 42 bases read in frame from base 1. V loses 8 bases at its end and J loses 5 bases; junction bases beyond the gene matches: 12. In the germline V gene, CDR1 corresponds to SQVTM and CDR2 to ANQGSEA. The immunoSEQ Assay, a bias-controlled multiplex PCR, was used to amplify TCRbeta CDR3 regions from genomic DNA. The original methods were these. Within the assay, amplification of reference gene primers was used to estimate how many nucleated cells each sample contained. Sequence reads were collapsed and filtered to measure the absolute abundance of every unique TCRbeta CDR3 rearrangement. For each sample, productive Simpson clonality was calculated as the square root of Simpson's diversity index across productive rearrangements. Not all clones reach the TCRdb copy of this immuneACCESS table, which keeps in-frame sequences only. Checked studies attribute under half of the gap to unresolved V genes and leave the rest unexplained. V and J calls and clone size are copied from that table; D and trimming were computed from the DNA. The sample table holds about 160,000 clones, of which 85% to 90% were seen once. In total, the top ten clones hold roughly 0.57% of the sample.

This clone has just one count. What this receptor recognizes is not known. There are no base qualities to consult, and no much larger clone falls within one base. In Seattle, one collaborating source enrolled patients while the infection was active and tracked those patients longitudinally over the course of disease. Whole blood was collected in K2EDTA tubes by collaborating institutions according to the institutions' own protocols. For TCRbeta analysis, collaborators shipped samples in one of three forms: frozen whole blood, isolated PBMCs, or DNA extracted from either of those sample types. The sequenced sample consisted of peripheral blood. This receptor was taken from a man aged 55-75 years with COVID-19, enrolled during active disease. This chain joins TRBV29-1 to TRBJ1-5; 7 central bases correspond to TRBD1. The CDR3 protein is CSISTGKLDQPQHF. Read as DNA, the sequence is TGCAGCATTTCGACAGGGAAACTAGATCAGCCCCAGCATTTT.